Listed below are T cell receptor beta chains from one sample, sequenced in a study of human T cells and chemical hapten exposure. TCRdb re-called the RACE reads through MiXCR, storing one row per CDR3 protein. This table holds roughly 90,000 distinct CDR3 sequences, about a tenth found once. This material consisted of whole blood, taken in connection with sensitization to the hapten diphenylcyclopropenone (DPC). The source of these receptors is a woman aged 25 to 45 with alopecia areata. Some clones in this sample may be carry-over from other donors' samples. Both conserved end residues are trimmed from each CDR3. The size entry is marked missing in some rows and otherwise reads once, few, many or a size class.

clone size | V gene | CDR3 protein
. | TRBV20-1 | SARGGIGFRTDTQY
many | TRBV21-1 | ARTGGKEQY
many | TRBV27 | ASSLQGYTEAF
. | TRBV11-2 | ASSMLGTGANVLT
many | TRBV7-6 | ASSLERATYNEQF
few | TRBV5-1 | ASSLEGGGHGYT
. | TRBV18 | ASSPPDRGSEKLF
many | TRBV7-3 | ASSSGTRTEAF
many | TRBV6-2/TRBV6-3 | ASSRLAGLGTQY
many | TRBV7-9 | ASSLLQGLDGYT
. | TRBV19 | ASTAGARIKTQY
few | TRBV4-2 | ASSERRGGSSYEQY
many | TRBV2 | ASSAVTGELF
. | TRBV28 | ASSISGTGAYEQY
few | TRBV27 | ASSRFVGAYNEQF
. | TRBV6-5 | ASIGTPYNEQF
. | TRBV2 | ASSEGPGGTDTQY
many | TRBV12-3/TRBV12-4 | ASSLAGTHMPQH
few | TRBV11-2 | ASRPNNGELF
many | TRBV18 | ASSPQPGTPQF
many | TRBV30 | AWRTPGRTYGYT
. | TRBV11-2 | VSSPLITGGVKNIRY
. | TRBV5-1 | ASSPQSLSSYEQY
few | TRBV9 | ASSVDGRGIDGYT
many | TRBV30 | AWSGQGGEKLF
many | TRBV20-1 | SAQGQGLGNTIY
few | TRBV9 | ASSASGSSYNEQF
. | TRBV9 | ASKQLAGDAGELF
many | TRBV11-2 | ASSLAGTGDTQY
many | TRBV14 | ASSWLAGGETQY
many | TRBV29-1 | SVGERIFGNTEAF
few | TRBV20-1 | SASRGGDSNQPQH
. | TRBV7-9 | ASSLAAVPSYNEQF
. | TRBV6-4 | ASSDSRATDTQY
many | TRBV29-1 | SVAGTGELF
many | TRBV6-1 | ASSESRTSLSYNEQF
few | TRBV10-3 | AIRGAGNQPQH
. | TRBV4-1 | ASSRSESSYNEQF
. | TRBV20-1 | SARPPWGAGELF
many | TRBV6-2/TRBV6-3 | ASSYFFPGTSGQETQY
many | TRBV20-1 | SARGPQGINSPLH
few | TRBV29-1 | SAGGTSGLQETQY
many | TRBV2 | ASSEEGTYGYT
many | TRBV18 | ASSPVAGGSHEQY
few | TRBV11-2 | ASSYGRQRGQY
many | TRBV29-1 | SAEAGAGTDTQY
many | TRBV4-3 | ASSQALMNTEAF
many | TRBV5-5 | ASSYGADNAAF
many | TRBV28 | ASSTGTDTQY
many | TRBV7-9 | ASSPPNSGANVLT
few | TRBV18 | ASSPAGPGTNEKLF
few | TRBV5-1 | ASSLTSTSGAESTQY
few | TRBV12-3/TRBV12-4 | ASSRLAGLGETQY
few | TRBV2 | ASKGANTGELF
few | TRBV27 | ASRSGDTDTQY